This T cell receptor beta chain emerged from a study of cytomegalovirus exposure and HLA in healthy donors. General observations from the study: In a later analysis, HLA-associated beta chains showed higher expansion and lower generation probabilities than comparable chains. When analyzed later, the rates of TCR association showed variation by HLA locus, with DRB1 the most and HLA-C the fewest.

Amplification used 60 Vbeta primers and 13 Jbeta primers. The assay was immunoSEQ multiplex PCR, and TCRdb's table has in-frame clones only and misses some. The repertoire holds 80,000 or so clones, with roughly 80% as singletons. Concerning this clone: Its antigen remains unknown.

This TCR was recovered from a middle-aged man in good health and CMV-seronegative. The sample taken for sequencing was PBMCs.

This chain's CDR3 is CASRQDRASYNEQFF. Written as DNA, the CDR3 is TGTGCCAGCAGACAGGACAGGGCCTCCTACAATGAGCAGTTCTTC. The V gene is TRBV27, the J gene TRBJ2-1, with 8 positions matching TRBD1. The CDR3 runs to 15 residues. With V trimmed by 6 bases and J by 0 bases, 4 bases remained unmatched. CDR1 is MNHEY and CDR2 is SMNVEV in the germline V gene (reference sequence).